This T cell receptor (beta chain) was sequenced for a study of T cell repertoires in cytomegalovirus infection. TCRdb ran MiXCR on the reads and lists one entry per CDR3 protein. The sample has some 500,000 distinct CDR3 sequences, 30% to 35% seen once. This clonotype was counted a few times. Its cognate antigen is unknown. Whole-study results and caveats: It was HLA-C-restricted CMV-specific TCR beta clonotypes that dominated the response ex vivo.

V lost 5 bases to trimming and J lost 2 bases, with 10 bases between them. The CDR3 runs to 12 residues. CDR1 and CDR2 from the germline V gene are DFQATT and SNEGSKA (reference sequence). The chain is built from TRBV20-1 and TRBJ2-7; no firm D call. This receptor was taken from a human donor in good health (CMV status not recorded). Some clones in this sample may be carry-over from other donors' samples. Sequencing was performed on cultured PBMCs, taken from culture after CMV antigen stimulation. CDR3 region: CSAAQFTYEQYF. The CDR3 DNA follows: TGCAGTGCTGCTCAGTTTACCTACGAGCAGTACTTC.